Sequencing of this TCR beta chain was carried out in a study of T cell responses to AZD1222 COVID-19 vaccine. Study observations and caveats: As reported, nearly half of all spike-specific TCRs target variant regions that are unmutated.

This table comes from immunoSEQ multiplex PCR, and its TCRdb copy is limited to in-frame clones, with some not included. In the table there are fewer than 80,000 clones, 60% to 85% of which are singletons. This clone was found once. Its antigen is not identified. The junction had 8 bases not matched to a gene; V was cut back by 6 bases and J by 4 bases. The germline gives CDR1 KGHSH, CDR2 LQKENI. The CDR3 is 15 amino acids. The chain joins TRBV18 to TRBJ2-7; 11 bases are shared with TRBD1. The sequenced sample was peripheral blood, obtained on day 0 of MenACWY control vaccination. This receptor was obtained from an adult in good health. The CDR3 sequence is CASSLGQGAAYEQYF. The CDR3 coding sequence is TGTGCCAGCTCCCTCGGACAGGGGGCGGCGTACGAGCAGTACTTC.